This TCR beta chain derives from a study of cytomegalovirus exposure and HLA in healthy donors. Findings of the study overall: The study assumed roughly uniform donor sequencing depth for presence/absence analyses. An Asian-associated ancestry cluster reportedly showed fewer N-insertions than the roughly 600-donor mean in a later analysis. As a later analysis showed, a missense DCLRE1C variant was linked to trimming of TCR beta V- and J-genes.

This CDR3 is 15 amino acids long. The germline V gene has CDR1 SEHNR and CDR2 FQNEAQ (reference sequence). Trimming took off 3 bases at V and 5 bases at J, with 17 bases between the two ends. Note on this clone: Its antigen is undetermined.

60 Vbeta and 13 Jbeta primers were used in PCR. Profiling relied on immunoSEQ multiplex PCR, and the TCRdb table lists in-frame clones only, not all of them. Of about 190,000 clones in the sample, 80% to 85% were seen once. The rearrangement joins TRBV7-9 to TRBJ2-7; possibly TRBD1 for D (5 bases). Sequencing input: PBMCs. This sequence was found in a boy aged 5-17 years in good health and CMV-seronegative. CDR3 in DNA: TGTGCCAGCAGCTTGGTGCACAGGCCTCTGCACGAGCAGTACTTC. It is translated as CASSLVHRPLHEQYF.